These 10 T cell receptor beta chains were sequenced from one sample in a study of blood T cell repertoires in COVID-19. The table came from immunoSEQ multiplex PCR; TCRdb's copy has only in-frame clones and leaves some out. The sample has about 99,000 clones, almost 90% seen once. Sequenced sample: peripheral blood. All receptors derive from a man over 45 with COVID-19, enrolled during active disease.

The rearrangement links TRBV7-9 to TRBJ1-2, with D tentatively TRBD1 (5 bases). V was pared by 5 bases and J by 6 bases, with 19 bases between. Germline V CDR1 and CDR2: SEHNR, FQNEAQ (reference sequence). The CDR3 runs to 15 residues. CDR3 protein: CASSPRGVGVDGYTF. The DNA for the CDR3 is TGTGCCAGCAGCCCGCGGGGGGTCGGTGTTGATGGCTACACCTTC.

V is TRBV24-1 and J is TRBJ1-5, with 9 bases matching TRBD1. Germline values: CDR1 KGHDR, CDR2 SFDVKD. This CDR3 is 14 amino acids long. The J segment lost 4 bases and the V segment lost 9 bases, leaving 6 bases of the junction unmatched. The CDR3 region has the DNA TGTGCCACCCAGAGACAGGGGGGAAATCAGCCCCAGCATTTT. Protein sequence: CATQRQGGNQPQHF.

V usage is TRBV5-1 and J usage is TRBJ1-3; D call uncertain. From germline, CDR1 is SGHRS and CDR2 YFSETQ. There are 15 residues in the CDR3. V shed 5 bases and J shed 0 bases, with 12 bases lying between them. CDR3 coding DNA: TGCGCCAGCAGGCCCGGGGTGCTCTCTGGAAACACCATATATTTT. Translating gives CASRPGVLSGNTIYF.

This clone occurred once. The CDR3 region has the DNA TGTGCCATCACCTCCGGGACAGCAGTCAATGAGCAGTTCTTC. Protein product: CAITSGTAVNEQFF. J is TRBJ2-1 and V is TRBV10-3, with 7 bases that match TRBD1. CDR1 ENHRY and CDR2 SYGVKD come from the germline V gene. V dropped 7 bases and J dropped 6; count of bases not matched to a gene: 9. The CDR3 covers 14 residues.

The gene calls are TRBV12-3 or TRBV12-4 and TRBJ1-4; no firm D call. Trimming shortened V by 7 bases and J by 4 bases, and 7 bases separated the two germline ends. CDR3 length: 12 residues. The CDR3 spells CASKENNEKLFF. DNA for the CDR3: TGTGCCAGCAAAGAGAATAATGAAAAACTGTTTTTT.

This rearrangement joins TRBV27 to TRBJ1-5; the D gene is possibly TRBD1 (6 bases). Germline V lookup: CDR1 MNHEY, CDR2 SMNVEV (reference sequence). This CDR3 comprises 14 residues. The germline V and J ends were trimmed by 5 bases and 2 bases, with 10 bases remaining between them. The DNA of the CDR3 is TGTGCCAGCAGTATGGGGGCGCGCAATCAGCCCCAGCATTTT. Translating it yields CASSMGARNQPQHF.

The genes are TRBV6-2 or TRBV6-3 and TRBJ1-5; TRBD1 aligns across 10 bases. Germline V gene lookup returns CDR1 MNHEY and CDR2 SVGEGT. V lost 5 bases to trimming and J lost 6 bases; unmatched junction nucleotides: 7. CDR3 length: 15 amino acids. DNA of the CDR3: TGTGCCAGCAGTCCCAGGACAGGGGGGGGTCAGCCCCAGCATTTT. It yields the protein CASSPRTGGGQPQHF.

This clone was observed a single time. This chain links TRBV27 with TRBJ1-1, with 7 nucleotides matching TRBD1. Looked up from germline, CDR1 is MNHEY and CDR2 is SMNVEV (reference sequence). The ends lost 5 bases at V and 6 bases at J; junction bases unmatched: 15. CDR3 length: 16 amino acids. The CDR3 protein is CASSPRTGIVSAEAFF. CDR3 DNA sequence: TGTGCCAGCAGTCCCCGGACAGGAATCGTATCGGCTGAAGCTTTCTTT.

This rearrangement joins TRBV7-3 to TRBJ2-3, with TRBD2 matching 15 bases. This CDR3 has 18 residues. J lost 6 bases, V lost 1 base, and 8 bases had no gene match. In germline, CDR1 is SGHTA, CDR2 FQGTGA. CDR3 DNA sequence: TGTGCCAGCAGCTTAATGGGGACTAGCGGGGGGTCTGGGGATACGCAGTATTTT. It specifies CASSLMGTSGGSGDTQYF.

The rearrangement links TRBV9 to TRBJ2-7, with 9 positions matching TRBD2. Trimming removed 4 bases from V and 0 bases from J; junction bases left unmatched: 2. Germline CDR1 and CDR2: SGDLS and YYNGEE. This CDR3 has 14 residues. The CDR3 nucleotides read TGTGCCAGCAGCCCGGGACTAGCCTCCTACGAGCAGTACTTC. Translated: CASSPGLASYEQYF.